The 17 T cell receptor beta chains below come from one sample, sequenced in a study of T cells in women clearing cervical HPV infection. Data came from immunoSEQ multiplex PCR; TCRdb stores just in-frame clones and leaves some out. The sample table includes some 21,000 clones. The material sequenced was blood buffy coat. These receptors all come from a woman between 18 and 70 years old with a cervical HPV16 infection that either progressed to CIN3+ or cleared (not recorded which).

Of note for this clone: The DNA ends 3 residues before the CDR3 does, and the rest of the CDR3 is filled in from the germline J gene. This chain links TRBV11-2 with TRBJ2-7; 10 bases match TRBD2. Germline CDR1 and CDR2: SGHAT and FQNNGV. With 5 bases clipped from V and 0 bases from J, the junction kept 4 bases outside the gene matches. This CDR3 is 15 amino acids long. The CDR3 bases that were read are TGTGCCAGCAGCACTAGCGGGGTGAGCTCCTACGAG. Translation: CASSTSGVSSYE. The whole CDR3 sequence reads CASSTSGVSSYEQYF.

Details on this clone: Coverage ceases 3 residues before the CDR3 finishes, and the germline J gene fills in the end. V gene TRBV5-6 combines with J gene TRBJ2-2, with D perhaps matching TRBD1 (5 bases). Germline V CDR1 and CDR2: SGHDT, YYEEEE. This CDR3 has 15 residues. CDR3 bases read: TGTGCCAGCAGCTTTTGGGGCTCTGGGGCCAACGTG. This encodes CASSFWGSGANV. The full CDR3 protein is CASSFWGSGANVLFF.

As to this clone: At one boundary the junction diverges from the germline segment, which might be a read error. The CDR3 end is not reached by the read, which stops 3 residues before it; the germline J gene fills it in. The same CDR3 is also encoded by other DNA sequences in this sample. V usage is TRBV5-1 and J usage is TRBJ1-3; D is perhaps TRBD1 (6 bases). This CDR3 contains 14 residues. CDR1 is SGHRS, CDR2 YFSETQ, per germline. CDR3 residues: CASSLSGDVNTIYF. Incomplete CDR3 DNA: TGCGCCAGCAGCTTGTCAGGGGATGTCAACACA.

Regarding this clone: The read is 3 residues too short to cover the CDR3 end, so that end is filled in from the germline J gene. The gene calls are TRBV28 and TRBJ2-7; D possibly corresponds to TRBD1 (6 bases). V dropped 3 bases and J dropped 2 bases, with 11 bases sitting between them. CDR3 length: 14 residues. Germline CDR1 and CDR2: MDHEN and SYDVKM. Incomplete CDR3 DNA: TGTGCCAGCAGTTTGGGGGCAGGGGCCTACGAG. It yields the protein CASSLGAGAYE. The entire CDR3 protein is CASSLGAGAYEQYF.

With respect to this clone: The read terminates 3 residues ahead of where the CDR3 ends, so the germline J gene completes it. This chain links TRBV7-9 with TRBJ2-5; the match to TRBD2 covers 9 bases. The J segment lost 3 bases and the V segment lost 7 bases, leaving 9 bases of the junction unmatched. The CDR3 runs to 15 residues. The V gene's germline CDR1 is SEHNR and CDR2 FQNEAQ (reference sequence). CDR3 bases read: TGTGCCAGCACCCGAGGGGTAGCGGGAGAAGAGACC. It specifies CASTRGVAGEET. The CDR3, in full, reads CASTRGVAGEETQYF. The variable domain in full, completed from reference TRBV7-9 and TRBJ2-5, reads DTGVSQNPRHKITKRGQNVTFRCDPISEHNRLYWYRQTLGQGPEFLTYFQNEAQLEKSRLLSDRFSAERPKGSFSTLEIQRTEQGDSAMYLCASTRGVAGEETQYFGPGTRLLVL.

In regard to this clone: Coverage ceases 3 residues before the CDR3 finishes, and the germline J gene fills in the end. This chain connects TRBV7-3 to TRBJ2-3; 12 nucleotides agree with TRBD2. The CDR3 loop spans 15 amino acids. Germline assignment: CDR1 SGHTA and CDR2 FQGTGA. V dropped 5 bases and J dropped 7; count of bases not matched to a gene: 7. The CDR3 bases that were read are TGTGCCAGCAGCCGGCTAGCGGGAGGGCCGTATACG. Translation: CASSRLAGGPYT. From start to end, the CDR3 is CASSRLAGGPYTQYF. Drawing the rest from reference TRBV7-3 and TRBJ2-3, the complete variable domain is GAGVSQTPSNKVTEKGKYVELRCDPISGHTALYWYRQSLGQGPEFLIYFQGTGAADDSGLPNDRFFAVRPEGSVSTLKIQRTERGDSAVYLCASSRLAGGPYTQYFGPGTRLTVL.

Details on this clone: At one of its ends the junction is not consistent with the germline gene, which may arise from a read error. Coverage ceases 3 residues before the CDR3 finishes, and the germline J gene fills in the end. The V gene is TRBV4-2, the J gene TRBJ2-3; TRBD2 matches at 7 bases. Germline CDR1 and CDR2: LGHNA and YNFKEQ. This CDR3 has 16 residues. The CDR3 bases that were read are TGCGCCAGCAGCCAAGACTGGGGGGGTTTGGGGAATACG. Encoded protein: CASSQDWGGLGNT. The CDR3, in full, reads CASSQDWGGLGNTQYF.

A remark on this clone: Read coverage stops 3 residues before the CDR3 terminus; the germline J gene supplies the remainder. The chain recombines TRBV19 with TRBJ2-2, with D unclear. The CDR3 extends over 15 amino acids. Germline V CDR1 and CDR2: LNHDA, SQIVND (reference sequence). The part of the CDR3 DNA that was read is TGTGCCAGTAACCCTCGGCATGCAACTAATGAAAAG. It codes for CASNPRHATNEK. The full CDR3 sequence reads CASNPRHATNEKLFF.

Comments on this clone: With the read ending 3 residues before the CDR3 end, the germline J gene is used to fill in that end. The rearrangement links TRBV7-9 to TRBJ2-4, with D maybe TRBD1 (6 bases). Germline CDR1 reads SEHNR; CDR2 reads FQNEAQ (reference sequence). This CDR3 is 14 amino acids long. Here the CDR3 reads CASRLTGFDYGQYF. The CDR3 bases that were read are TGTGCCAGCAGACTCACAGGGTTCGACTATGGT. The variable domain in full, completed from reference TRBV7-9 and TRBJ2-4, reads DTGVSQNPRHKITKRGQNVTFRCDPISEHNRLYWYRQTLGQGPEFLTYFQNEAQLEKSRLLSDRFSAERPKGSFSTLEIQRTEQGDSAMYLCASRLTGFDYGQYFGAGTRLSVL.

The DNA read from the CDR3 is TGCAGTGCTAGACCGACAGCTGGAAACACC. This translates into CSARPTAGNT. The entire CDR3 reads CSARPTAGNTIYF. This chain uses TRBV20-1 with TRBJ1-3, with a possible D match to TRBD1 (5 bases). The missing CDR3 end, 3 residues past where the read stops, is filled in from the germline J gene. Trimming stripped 2 bases from V and 2 bases from J, with 7 bases between. This CDR3 is 13 amino acids long. The germline gives CDR1 DFQATT, CDR2 SNEGSKA (reference sequence).

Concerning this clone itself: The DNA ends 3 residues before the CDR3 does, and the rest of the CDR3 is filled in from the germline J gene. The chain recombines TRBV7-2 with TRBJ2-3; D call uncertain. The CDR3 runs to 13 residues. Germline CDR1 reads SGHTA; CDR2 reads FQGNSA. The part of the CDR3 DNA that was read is TGTGCCAGCAGCTTCTACAGACAAGAGACG. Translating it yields CASSFYRQET. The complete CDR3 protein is CASSFYRQETQYF.

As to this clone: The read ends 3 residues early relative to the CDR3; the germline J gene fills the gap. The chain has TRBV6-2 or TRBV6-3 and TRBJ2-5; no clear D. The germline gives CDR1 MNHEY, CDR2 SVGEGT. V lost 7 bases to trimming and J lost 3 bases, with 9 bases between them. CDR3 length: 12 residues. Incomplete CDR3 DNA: TGTGCCAGCACGGGTGTCGAAGAGACC. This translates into CASTGVEET. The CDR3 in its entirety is CASTGVEETQYF.

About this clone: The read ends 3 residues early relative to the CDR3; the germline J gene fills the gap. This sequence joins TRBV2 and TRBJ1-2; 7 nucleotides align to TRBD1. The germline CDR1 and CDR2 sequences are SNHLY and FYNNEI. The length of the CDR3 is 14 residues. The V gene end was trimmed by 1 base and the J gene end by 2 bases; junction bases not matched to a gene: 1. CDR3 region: CASSEGGQNYGYTF. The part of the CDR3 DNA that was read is TGTGCCAGCAGTGAAGGGGGACAGAACTATGGC.

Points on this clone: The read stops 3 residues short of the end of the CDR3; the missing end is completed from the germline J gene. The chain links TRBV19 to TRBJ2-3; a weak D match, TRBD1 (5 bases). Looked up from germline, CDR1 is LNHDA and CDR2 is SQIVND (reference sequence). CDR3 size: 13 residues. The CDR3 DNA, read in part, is TGTGCCAGTAGTATACAGGGCGGAGAGACG. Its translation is CASSIQGGET. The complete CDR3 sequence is CASSIQGGETQYF.

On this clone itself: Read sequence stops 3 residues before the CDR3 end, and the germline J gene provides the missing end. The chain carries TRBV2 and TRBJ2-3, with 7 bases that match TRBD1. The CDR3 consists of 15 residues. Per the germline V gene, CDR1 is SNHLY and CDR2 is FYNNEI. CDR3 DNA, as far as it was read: TGTGCCAGCAGGGCCACAGGGGATTGGCTTCAGCCG. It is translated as CASRATGDWLQP. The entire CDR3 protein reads CASRATGDWLQPQYF. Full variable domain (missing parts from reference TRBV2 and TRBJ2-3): EPEVTQTPSHQVTQMGQEVILRCVPISNHLYFYWYRQILGQKVEFLVSFYNNEISEKSEIFDDQFSVERPDGSNFTLKIRSTKLEDSAMYFCASRATGDWLQPQYFGPGTRLTVL.

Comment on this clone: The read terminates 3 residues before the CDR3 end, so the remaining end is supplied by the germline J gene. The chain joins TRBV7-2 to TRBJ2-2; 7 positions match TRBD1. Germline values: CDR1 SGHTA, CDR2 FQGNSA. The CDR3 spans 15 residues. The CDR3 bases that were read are TGTGCCAGCAGCCCAGGGGGACGTGGTATTTCACCG. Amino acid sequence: CASSPGGRGISP. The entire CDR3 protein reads CASSPGGRGISPLFF.

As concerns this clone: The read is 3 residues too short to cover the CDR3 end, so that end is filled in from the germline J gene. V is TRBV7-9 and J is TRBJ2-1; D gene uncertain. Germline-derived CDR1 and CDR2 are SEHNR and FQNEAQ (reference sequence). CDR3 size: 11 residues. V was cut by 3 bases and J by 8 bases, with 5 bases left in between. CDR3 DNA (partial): TGTGCCAGCAGCTTCACATATGAG. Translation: CASSFTYE. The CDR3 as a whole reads CASSFTYEQFF.